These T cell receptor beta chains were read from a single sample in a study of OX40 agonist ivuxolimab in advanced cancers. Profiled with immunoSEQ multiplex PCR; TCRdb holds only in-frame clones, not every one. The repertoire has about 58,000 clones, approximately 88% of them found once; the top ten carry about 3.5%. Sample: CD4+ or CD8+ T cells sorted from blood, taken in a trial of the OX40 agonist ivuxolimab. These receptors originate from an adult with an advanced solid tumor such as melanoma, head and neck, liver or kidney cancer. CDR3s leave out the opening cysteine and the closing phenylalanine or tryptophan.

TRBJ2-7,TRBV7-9,ASSLVTSGSHEQY
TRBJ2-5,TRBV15,ATSRLGQLQETQY
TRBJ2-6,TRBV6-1,ASSEGPGVNVLT
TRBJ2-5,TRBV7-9,ASSSVVGETQY
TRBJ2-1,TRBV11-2,ASSQRWGEQF
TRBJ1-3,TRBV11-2,ASSLMTGEGGNTIY
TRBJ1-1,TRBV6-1,ASSEGTATEAF
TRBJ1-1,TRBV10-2,ASTDRLNTEAF
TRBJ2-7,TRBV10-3,AISEGIPTYEQY
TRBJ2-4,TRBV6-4,ASSDTLQGNIQY
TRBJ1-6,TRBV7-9,ASSDPGHANSPLH
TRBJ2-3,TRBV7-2,ASSLKMMDRSDTQY
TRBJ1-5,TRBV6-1,ASSVQYYSNQPQH
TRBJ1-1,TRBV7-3,ASSLTGNTEAF
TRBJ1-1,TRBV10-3,AIRRTGEMNTEAF
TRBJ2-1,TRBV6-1,ASKDRAPAGEQF
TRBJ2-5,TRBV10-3,ASSLEGGGGETQY
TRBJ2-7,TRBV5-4,ASSPGGRGGHEQY
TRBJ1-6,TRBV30,ATQRGNSPLH
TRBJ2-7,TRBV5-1,ASSSSGQGRYEQY
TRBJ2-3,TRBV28,ASSSPAERGGADTQY
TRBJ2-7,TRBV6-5,ATRDSGTYYEQY
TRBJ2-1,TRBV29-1,SVLTGDKQF
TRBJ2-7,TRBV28,ASRVGTSGSYEQY
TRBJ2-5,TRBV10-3,AISTTTSGPTQY
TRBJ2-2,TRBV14,ASSQESWRGNTGELF
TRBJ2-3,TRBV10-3,AIGQGALPDTQY
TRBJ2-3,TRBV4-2,ASSQEEAGYTDTQY
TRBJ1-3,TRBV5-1,ASSLLGDGNTIY
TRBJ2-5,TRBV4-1,ASSNKQGAFSGTQY
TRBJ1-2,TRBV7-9,ASSLGVDYGYT
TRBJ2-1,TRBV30,AWSYPRYTSGESNEQF
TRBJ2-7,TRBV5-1,ATEEGTGGASEQY
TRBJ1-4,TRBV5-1,ASSLTGTPREKLF
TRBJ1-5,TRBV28,ASKGNQPQH
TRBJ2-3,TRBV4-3,ASSQLAHTDTQY
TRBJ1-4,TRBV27,ASSRDSLMKKLF
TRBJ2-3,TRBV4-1,ASRAGASTDTQY
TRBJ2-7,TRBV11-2,ASSLSHPSGAPYEQY
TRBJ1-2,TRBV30,AWSLKVPGEGYT
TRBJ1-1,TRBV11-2,ASTEELSGRGTEAF
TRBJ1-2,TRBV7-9,ASSPGGGYYGYT
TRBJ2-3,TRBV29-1,SASGGTDTQY
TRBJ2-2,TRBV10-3,AISESSNQITGELF
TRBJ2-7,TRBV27,ASSPLLPETRQGREQY
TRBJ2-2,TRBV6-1,ASSYAGELF
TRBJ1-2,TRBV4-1,ASSHEGKDGGYT
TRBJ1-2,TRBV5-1,ASSLASYLNYGYT
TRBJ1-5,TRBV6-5,ASSLDRSSNQPQH
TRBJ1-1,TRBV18,ASSPGTGGFEAF
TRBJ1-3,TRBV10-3,AISDPVGGNSSGNTIY
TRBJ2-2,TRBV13,ASSGAGGSGELF
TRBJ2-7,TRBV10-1,ATAPGQDIYEQY
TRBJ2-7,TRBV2,ASRREYEQY
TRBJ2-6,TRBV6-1,ASSETPFSTRASGANVLT
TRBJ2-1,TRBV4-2,ASSHSAGLYNEQF
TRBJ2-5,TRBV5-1,ASSLAETQY
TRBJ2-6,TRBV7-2,ASSPPPLQGGANVLT
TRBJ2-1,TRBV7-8,ASSLGGLAEIDYNEQF
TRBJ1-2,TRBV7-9,ASSFAGQGRTYGYT